This TCR beta chain was observed in a study of CD4+ T cells in melanoma. Overall study results and limits: Neoantigen-specific CD4+ T cells in melanoma reportedly had diverse differentiation states. CD8+ T cell, macrophage and B cell function reportedly correlated with neoantigen-specific CD4+ T cells.

Details on this clone: The antigen remains undetermined.

Profiled with immunoSEQ multiplex PCR; TCRdb holds only in-frame clones, not every one. The table lists about 140,000 clones, approximately 91% of them singletons. The sequence was collected from a human donor with melanoma.

Here the CDR3 DNA reads TGTGCCAGCTCATGGGACAGGGGCAATGAGCAGTTCTTC. Translated: CASSWDRGNEQFF. The chain couples TRBV18 to TRBJ2-1; 10 nucleotides agree with TRBD1. Germline V gene lookup returns CDR1 KGHSH and CDR2 LQKENI. The CDR3 spans 13 residues. V shed 5 bases, J shed 6 bases, and the junction held 1 base outside the gene matches.